The clone carrying this TCR beta chain was counted ten times or more. The antigen is unknown. This specimen belongs to a study of T-cell reconstitution after alpha-beta-depleted transplantation in children. Findings of the study overall: One year after transplant, T-cell counts and diversity came mostly from newly produced T cells. Several patients had high TCRbeta diversity at day 60; it came from surviving recipient T cells and thymic progenitors.

Per the germline V gene, CDR1 is SGHDN and CDR2 is FVKESK. This CDR3 comprises 15 residues. Trimming took off 1 base at V and 5 bases at J, with 14 bases between the two ends. A library of TCRbeta sequences, prepared with unique molecular identifiers, was generated. Using its own MiXCR run on the PCR reads, TCRdb lists one record per CDR3 protein. The data contain roughly 200,000 distinct CDR3 sequences, approximately 8.4% of them singletons. The TCR comes from a male patient aged 2 to 10 who had a stem cell transplant for acute myeloid leukemia, so the T cells may come from the graft donor. The V call is TRBV14, the J call TRBJ2-5, with TRBD2 as a possible D gene (5 bases). The sequenced sample was PBMCs, mostly from graft donor cells, obtained 360 days after TCRalphabeta/CD19-depleted stem cell transplant. CDR3 protein: CASSQGAAWRETQYF. For the CDR3, the DNA is TGTGCCAGCAGCCAAGGTGCGGCTTGGAGGGAGACCCAGTACTTC.